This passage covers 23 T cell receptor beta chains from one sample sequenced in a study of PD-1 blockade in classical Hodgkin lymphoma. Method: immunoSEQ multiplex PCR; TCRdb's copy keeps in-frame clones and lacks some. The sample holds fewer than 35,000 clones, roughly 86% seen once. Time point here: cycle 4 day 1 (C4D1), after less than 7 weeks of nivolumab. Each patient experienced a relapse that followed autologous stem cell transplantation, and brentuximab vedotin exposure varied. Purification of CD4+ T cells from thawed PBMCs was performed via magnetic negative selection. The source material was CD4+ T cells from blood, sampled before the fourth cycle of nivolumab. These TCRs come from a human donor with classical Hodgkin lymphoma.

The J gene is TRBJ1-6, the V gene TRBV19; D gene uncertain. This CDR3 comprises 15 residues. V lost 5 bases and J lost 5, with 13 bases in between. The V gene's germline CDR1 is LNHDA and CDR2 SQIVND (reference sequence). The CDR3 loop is CASSPRWQDNSPLHF. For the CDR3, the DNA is TGTGCCAGTAGTCCGCGCTGGCAGGATAATTCACCCCTCCACTTT.

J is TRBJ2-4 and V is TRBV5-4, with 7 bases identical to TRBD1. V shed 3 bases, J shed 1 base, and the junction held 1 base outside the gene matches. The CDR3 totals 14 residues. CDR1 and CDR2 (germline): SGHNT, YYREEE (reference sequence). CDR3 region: CASSSGQAKNIQYF. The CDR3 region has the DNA TGTGCCAGCAGCTCGGGACAGGCCAAAAACATTCAGTACTTC.

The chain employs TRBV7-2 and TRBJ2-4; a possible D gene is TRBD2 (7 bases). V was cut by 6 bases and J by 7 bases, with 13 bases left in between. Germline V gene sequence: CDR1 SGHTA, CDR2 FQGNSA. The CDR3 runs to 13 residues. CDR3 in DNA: TGTGCCAGCAGTCGGGGGGCGAACAACATTCAGTACTTC. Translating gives CASSRGANNIQYF.

CDR3 protein: CASGLPTAKNIQYF. The CDR3, as DNA: TGTGCTAGTGGTTTGCCTACTGCCAAAAACATTCAGTACTTC. V gene TRBV12-5 combines with J gene TRBJ2-4, with D uncertain. CDR1 LGHNT and CDR2 FRNRAP come from the germline V gene. Trimming took off 2 bases at V and 1 base at J, with 6 bases between the two ends. This CDR3 region has 14 residues.

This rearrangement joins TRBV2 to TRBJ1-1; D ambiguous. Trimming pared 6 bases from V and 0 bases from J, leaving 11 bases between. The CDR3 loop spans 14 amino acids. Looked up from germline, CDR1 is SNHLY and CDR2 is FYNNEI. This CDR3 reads CASRAAYMNTEAFF. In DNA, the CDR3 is TGTGCCAGCAGGGCAGCATACATGAACACTGAAGCTTTCTTT.

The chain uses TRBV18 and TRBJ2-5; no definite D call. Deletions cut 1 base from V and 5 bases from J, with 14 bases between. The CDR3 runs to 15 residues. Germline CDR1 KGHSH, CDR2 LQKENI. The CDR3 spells CASSPLDRARETQYF. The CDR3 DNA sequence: TGTGCCAGCTCACCACTTGATAGGGCTCGGGAGACCCAGTACTTC.

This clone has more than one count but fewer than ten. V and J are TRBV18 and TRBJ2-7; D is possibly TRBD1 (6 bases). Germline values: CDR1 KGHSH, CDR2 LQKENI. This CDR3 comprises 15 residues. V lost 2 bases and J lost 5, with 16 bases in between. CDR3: CASSPSAGVFHEQYF. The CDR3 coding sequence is TGTGCCAGCTCACCATCGGCAGGGGTGTTCCACGAGCAGTACTTC.

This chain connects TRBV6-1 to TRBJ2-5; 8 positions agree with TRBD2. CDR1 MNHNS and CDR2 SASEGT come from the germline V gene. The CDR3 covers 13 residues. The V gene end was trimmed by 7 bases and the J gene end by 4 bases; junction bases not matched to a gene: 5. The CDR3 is CASTPGGAETQYF. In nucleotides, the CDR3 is TGTGCCAGCACCCCCGGGGGGGCAGAGACCCAGTACTTC.

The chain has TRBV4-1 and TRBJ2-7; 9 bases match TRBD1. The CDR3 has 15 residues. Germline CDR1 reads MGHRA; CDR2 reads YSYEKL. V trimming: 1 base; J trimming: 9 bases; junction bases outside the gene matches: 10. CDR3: CASSQASGTGLAQYF. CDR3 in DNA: TGCGCCAGCAGCCAAGCCTCCGGGACAGGGTTAGCGCAGTACTTC.

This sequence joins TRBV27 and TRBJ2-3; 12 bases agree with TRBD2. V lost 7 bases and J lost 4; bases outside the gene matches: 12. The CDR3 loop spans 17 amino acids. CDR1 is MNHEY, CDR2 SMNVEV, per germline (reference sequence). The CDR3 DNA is TGTGCCAGCATCGGAAATGGACTAGCGGGATTGGCAGATACGCAGTATTTT. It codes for CASIGNGLAGLADTQYF.

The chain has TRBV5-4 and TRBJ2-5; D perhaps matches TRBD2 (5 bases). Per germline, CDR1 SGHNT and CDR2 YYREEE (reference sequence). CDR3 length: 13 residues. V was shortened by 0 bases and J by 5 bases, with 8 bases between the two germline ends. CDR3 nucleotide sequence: TGTGCCAGCAGCTTGGGAGGGCGGGAGACCCAGTACTTC. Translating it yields CASSLGGRETQYF.

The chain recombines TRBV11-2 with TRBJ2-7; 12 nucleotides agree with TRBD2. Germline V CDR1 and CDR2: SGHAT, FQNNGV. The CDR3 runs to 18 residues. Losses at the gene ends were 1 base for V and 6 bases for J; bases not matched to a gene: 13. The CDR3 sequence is CASSLVPTKGLAGCEQYF. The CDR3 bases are TGTGCCAGCAGCTTAGTCCCCACGAAAGGACTAGCGGGATGCGAGCAGTACTTC.

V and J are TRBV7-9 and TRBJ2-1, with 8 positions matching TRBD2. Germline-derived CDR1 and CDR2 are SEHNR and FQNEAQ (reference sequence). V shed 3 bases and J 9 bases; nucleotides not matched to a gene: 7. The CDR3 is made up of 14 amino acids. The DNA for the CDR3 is TGTGCCAGCAGCTTGAGGACTAGCAATGGTGAGCAGTTCTTC. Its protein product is CASSLRTSNGEQFF. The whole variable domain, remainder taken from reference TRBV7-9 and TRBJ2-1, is DTGVSQNPRHKITKRGQNVTFRCDPISEHNRLYWYRQTLGQGPEFLTYFQNEAQLEKSRLLSDRFSAERPKGSFSTLEIQRTEQGDSAMYLCASSLRTSNGEQFFGPGTRLTVL.

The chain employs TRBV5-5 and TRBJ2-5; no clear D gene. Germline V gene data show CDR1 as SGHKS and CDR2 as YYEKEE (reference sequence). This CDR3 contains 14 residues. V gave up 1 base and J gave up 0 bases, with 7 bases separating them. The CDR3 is CASSLKPYQETQYF. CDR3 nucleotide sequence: TGTGCCAGCAGCTTGAAGCCGTACCAAGAGACCCAGTACTTC. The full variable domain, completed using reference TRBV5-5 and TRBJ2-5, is DAGVTQSPTHLIKTRGQQVTLRCSPISGHKSVSWYQQVLGQGPQFIFQYYEKEERGRGNFPDRFSARQFPNYSSELNVNALLLGDSALYLCASSLKPYQETQYFGPGTRLLVL.

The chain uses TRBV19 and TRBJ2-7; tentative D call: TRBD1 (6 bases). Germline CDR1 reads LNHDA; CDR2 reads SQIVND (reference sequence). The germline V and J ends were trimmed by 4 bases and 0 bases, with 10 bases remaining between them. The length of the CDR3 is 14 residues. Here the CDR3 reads CASSTAGASYEQYF. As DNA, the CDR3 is TGTGCCAGTAGTACCGCAGGGGCCTCCTACGAGCAGTACTTC. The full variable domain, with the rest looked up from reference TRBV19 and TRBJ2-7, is DGGITQSPKYLFRKEGQNVTLSCEQNLNHDAMYWYRQDPGQGLRLIYYSQIVNDFQKGDIAEGYSVSREKKESFPLTVTSAQKNPTAFYLCASSTAGASYEQYFGPGTRLTVT.

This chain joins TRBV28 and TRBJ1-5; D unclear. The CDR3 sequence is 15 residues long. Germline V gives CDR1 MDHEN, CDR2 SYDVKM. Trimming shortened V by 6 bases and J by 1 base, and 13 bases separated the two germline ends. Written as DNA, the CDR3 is TGTGCCAGCAGGTGGGCGGGGTCGAGCAATCAGCCCCAGCATTTT. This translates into CASRWAGSSNQPQHF.

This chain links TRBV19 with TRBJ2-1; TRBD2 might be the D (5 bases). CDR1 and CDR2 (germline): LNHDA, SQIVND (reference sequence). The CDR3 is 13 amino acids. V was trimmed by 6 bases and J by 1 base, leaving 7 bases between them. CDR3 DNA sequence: TGTGCCAGTAGCGGGAAGTCCTACAATGAGCAGTTCTTC. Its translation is CASSGKSYNEQFF. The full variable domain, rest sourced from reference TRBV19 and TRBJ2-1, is DGGITQSPKYLFRKEGQNVTLSCEQNLNHDAMYWYRQDPGQGLRLIYYSQIVNDFQKGDIAEGYSVSREKKESFPLTVTSAQKNPTAFYLCASSGKSYNEQFFGPGTRLTVL.

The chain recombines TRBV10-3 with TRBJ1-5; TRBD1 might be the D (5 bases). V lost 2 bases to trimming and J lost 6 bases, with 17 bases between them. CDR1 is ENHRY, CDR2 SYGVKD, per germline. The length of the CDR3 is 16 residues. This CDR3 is CAISEQKGALGQPQHF. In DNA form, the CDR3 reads TGTGCCATCAGTGAGCAAAAAGGGGCCTTGGGTCAGCCCCAGCATTTT.

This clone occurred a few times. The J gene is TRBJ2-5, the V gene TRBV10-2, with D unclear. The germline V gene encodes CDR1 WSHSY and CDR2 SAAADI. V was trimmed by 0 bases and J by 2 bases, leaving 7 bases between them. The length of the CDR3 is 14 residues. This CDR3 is CASSESKQQETQYF. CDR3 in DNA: TGCGCCAGCAGTGAGTCGAAGCAGCAAGAGACCCAGTACTTC.

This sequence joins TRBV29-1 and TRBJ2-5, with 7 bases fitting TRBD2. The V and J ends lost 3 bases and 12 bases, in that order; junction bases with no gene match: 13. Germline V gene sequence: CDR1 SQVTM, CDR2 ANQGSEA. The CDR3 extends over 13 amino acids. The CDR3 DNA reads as TGCAGCGTTGAGACTAGCTTTACTTATCTTAAGTACTTC. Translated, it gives CSVETSFTYLKYF.

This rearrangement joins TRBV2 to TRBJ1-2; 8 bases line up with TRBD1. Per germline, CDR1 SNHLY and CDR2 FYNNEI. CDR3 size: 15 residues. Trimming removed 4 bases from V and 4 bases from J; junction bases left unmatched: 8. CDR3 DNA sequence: TGTGCCAGCAGTGCGGACAGGGCGTGGGTCTATGGCTACACCTTC. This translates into CASSADRAWVYGYTF.

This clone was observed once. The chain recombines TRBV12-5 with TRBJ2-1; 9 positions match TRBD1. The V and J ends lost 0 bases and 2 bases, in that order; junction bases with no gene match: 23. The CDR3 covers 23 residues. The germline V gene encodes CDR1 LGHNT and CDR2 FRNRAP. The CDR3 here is CASGLVGPWGTGPRGAPYNEQFF. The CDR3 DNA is TGTGCTAGTGGTTTGGTAGGACCCTGGGGGACAGGGCCTCGGGGGGCCCCCTACAATGAGCAGTTCTTC. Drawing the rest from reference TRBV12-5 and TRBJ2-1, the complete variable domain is DARVTQTPRHKVTEMGQEVTMRCQPILGHNTVFWYRQTMMQGLELLAYFRNRAPLDDSGMPKDRFSAEMPDATLATLKIQPSEPRDSAVYFCASGLVGPWGTGPRGAPYNEQFFGPGTRLTVL.

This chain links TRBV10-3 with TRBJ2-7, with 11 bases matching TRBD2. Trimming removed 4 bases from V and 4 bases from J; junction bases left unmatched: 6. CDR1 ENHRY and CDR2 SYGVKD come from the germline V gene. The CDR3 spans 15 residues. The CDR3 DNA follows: TGTGCCATCAGTGGATTTAGCGGGGGGGAGTACGAGCAGTACTTC. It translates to CAISGFSGGEYEQYF.